This TCR beta chain was profiled in a study of early T cells in non-severe SARS-CoV-2 infection. Regarding the study as a whole: Reliance on VDJdb matching favored anti-spike CD8 responses; private and CD4 specificities were missed.

This clonotype was observed a handful of times. Its antigen is as yet unknown. In the library, individual cDNA molecules carried attached unique molecular identifiers. One entry per CDR3 protein results from TCRdb running MiXCR on the 5' RACE reads. The repertoire holds 35,000 to 40,000 distinct CDR3 sequences, with roughly 4% as singletons. The clonotype comes from an adult who was a healthcare worker with PCR-confirmed SARS-CoV-2 infection or an uninfected control (not recorded which). Sequenced input: whole blood.

Here the CDR3 DNA reads TGTGCCAGCTCAAACCCCCGACTAGCGAGGAACAATGAGCAGTTCTTC. Translated: CASSNPRLARNNEQFF. This rearrangement joins TRBV6-5 to TRBJ2-1; TRBD2 matches 8 bases. CDR3 length equals 16 residues. V trimming: 8 bases; J trimming: 5 bases; junction bases outside the gene matches: 14. Germline loops: CDR1 MNHEY, CDR2 SVGAGI.